Listed below are T cell receptor beta chains from one sample, sequenced in a study of T cell responses to AZD1222 COVID-19 vaccine. Assay: immunoSEQ multiplex PCR; the TCRdb copy retains only in-frame clones and omits some. The sample consists of hundreds of thousands of clones, about 93% of them appearing once. Specimen: peripheral blood, collected on day 0 of MenACWY control vaccination. The receptors derive from an adult in good health. The CDR3 runs from the conserved cysteine through the conserved F or W. A D gene is named only where the DNA matches it firmly. The listing skips clone size in some rows; elsewhere it reads once, few, many or a size class.

V gene: TRBV16; D gene: TRBD1; clone size: NA; J gene: TRBJ1-2; CDR3 DNA: TGTGCCAGCATACCGCCGGGACAGGGGGGTAGGAAGTCCTATGGCTACACCTTC; CDR3 protein: CASIPPGQGGRKSYGYTF
V gene: TRBV9; D gene: NA; clone size: NA; J gene: TRBJ2-2; CDR3 DNA: TGTGCCAGCAGCACCCACGGGGACGGGGAGCTGTTTTTT; CDR3 protein: CASSTHGDGELFF
V gene: TRBV4-1; D gene: TRBD1; clone size: NA; J gene: TRBJ1-5; CDR3 DNA: TGCGCCAGCAGCCAACGAGATCCCTTGACAGGGGGCAATCAGCCCCAGCATTTT; CDR3 protein: CASSQRDPLTGGNQPQHF
V gene: TRBV7-2; D gene: NA; clone size: NA; J gene: TRBJ1-2; CDR3 DNA: TGTGCCAGCAGCCTGGACACGCCTGGCTACACCTTC; CDR3 protein: CASSLDTPGYTF
V gene: TRBV19; D gene: NA; clone size: NA; J gene: TRBJ1-4; CDR3 DNA: TGTGCCAGTAGTATAGATCTCGATGTGAGGGAAGAACTGTTTTTT; CDR3 protein: CASSIDLDVREELFF
V gene: TRBV9; D gene: NA; clone size: NA; J gene: TRBJ1-3; CDR3 DNA: TGTGCCAGCAGCGTGACGGACGGAGACTCTGGAAACACCATATATTTT; CDR3 protein: CASSVTDGDSGNTIYF
V gene: TRBV1; D gene: NA; clone size: few; J gene: TRBJ2-1; CDR3 DNA: TGCACCAGCAGCCACCACAGGGGGACAGCTACGTACAATGAGCAGTTCTTC; CDR3 protein: CTSSHHRGTATYNEQFF
V gene: TRBV3-1/TRBV3-2; D gene: NA; clone size: NA; J gene: TRBJ1-2; CDR3 DNA: TGTGCCAGCAGCCCCGTTGAGGGGGGTAACTATGGCTACACCTTC; CDR3 protein: CASSPVEGGNYGYTF
V gene: TRBV2; D gene: NA; clone size: NA; J gene: TRBJ1-3; CDR3 DNA: TGTGCCAGCAGCCCCTCCGGAGGAACTGGAAACACCATATATTTT; CDR3 protein: CASSPSGGTGNTIYF
V gene: TRBV5-1; D gene: NA; clone size: NA; J gene: TRBJ2-2; CDR3 DNA: TGCGCCAGCAGCTTGGAGGGGACACCAACCGGGGAGCTGTTTTTT; CDR3 protein: CASSLEGTPTGELFF
V gene: TRBV18; D gene: NA; clone size: NA; J gene: TRBJ1-1; CDR3 DNA: TGTGCCAGCTCACAGTGGGCCCAGGGGCCGTTGGTAATGAACACTGAAGCTTTCTTT; CDR3 protein: CASSQWAQGPLVMNTEAFF
V gene: TRBV28; D gene: TRBD2; clone size: once; J gene: TRBJ2-5; CDR3 DNA: TGTGCCAGCACCGGGGGGGAGACCCAGTACTTC; CDR3 protein: CASTGGETQYF
V gene: TRBV28; D gene: NA; clone size: NA; J gene: TRBJ1-2; CDR3 DNA: TGTGCCAGCAGTTCTAGATATGGCTACACCTTC; CDR3 protein: CASSSRYGYTF
V gene: TRBV2; D gene: NA; clone size: NA; J gene: TRBJ1-6; CDR3 DNA: TGTGCCAGCAGTTTACAGGGCAATTCACCCCTCCACTTT; CDR3 protein: CASSLQGNSPLHF
V gene: TRBV28; D gene: NA; clone size: NA; J gene: TRBJ1-1; CDR3 DNA: TGTGCCAGCAGACAGGGCGAGAACACTGAAGCTTTCTTT; CDR3 protein: CASRQGENTEAFF
V gene: TRBV6-2/TRBV6-3; D gene: NA; clone size: NA; J gene: TRBJ1-6; CDR3 DNA: TGTGCCAGCAGTCCGAACCAGGGCTGGAATTCACCCCTCCACTTT; CDR3 protein: CASSPNQGWNSPLHF
V gene: TRBV7-9; D gene: NA; clone size: NA; J gene: TRBJ1-5; CDR3 DNA: TGTGCCAGCAGCATGACGAATCAGCCCCAGCATTTT; CDR3 protein: CASSMTNQPQHF
V gene: TRBV5-1; D gene: NA; clone size: NA; J gene: TRBJ2-7; CDR3 DNA: TGCGCCAGCAGCTTGGGGGCAGTGGCTGGCACTACCTACGAGCAGTACTTC; CDR3 protein: CASSLGAVAGTTYEQYF
V gene: TRBV3-1/TRBV3-2; D gene: NA; clone size: NA; J gene: TRBJ2-1; CDR3 DNA: TGTGCCAGCAGCCAACCGGTTTTAGACGGTTCCAATGAGCAGTTCTTC; CDR3 protein: CASSQPVLDGSNEQFF
V gene: TRBV7-3; D gene: NA; clone size: NA; J gene: TRBJ1-6; CDR3 DNA: TGTGCCAGCAGCGCACCTGGGGCGCCCCTCCACTTT; CDR3 protein: CASSAPGAPLHF
V gene: TRBV2; D gene: TRBD1; clone size: NA; J gene: TRBJ1-2; CDR3 DNA: TGTGCCAGCAGCGTCCGGGGACAGGGGTACTATGGCTACACCTTC; CDR3 protein: CASSVRGQGYYGYTF
V gene: TRBV5-1; D gene: NA; clone size: once; J gene: TRBJ2-4; CDR3 DNA: TGCGCCAGCAGCTCGGGCAACAAAAACATTCAGTACTTC; CDR3 protein: CASSSGNKNIQYF
V gene: TRBV18; D gene: NA; clone size: NA; J gene: TRBJ1-1; CDR3 DNA: TGTGCCAGCTCACCGGGGTTATTGAGGGCGCCCGGCACTGAAGCTTTCTTT; CDR3 protein: CASSPGLLRAPGTEAFF
V gene: TRBV4-1; D gene: TRBD1; clone size: NA; J gene: TRBJ1-6; CDR3 DNA: TGCGCCAGCAGCCAAGTGGGGCGCACAGGGGGATCAAATAATTCACCCCTCCACTTT; CDR3 protein: CASSQVGRTGGSNNSPLHF
V gene: TRBV7-9; D gene: NA; clone size: NA; J gene: TRBJ1-2; CDR3 DNA: TGTGCCAGCAGCTTCGCCGGGCCCTCCCACTATGGCTACACCTTC; CDR3 protein: CASSFAGPSHYGYTF
V gene: TRBV9; D gene: NA; clone size: NA; J gene: TRBJ1-2; CDR3 DNA: TGTGCCAGCAGCCCGAGTAGCAATCTGGGCTACACCTTC; CDR3 protein: CASSPSSNLGYTF
V gene: TRBV3-1/TRBV3-2; D gene: NA; clone size: NA; J gene: TRBJ1-1; CDR3 DNA: TGTGCCAGCAGCCAAGGACGGGCCAGGGCGAACACTGAAGCTTTCTTT; CDR3 protein: CASSQGRARANTEAFF
V gene: TRBV21-1; D gene: NA; clone size: NA; J gene: TRBJ1-2; CDR3 DNA: TGTGCCAGCAGCAATGCTAAACTTCCAGAGGGCTACACCTTC; CDR3 protein: CASSNAKLPEGYTF
V gene: TRBV11-2; D gene: NA; clone size: NA; J gene: TRBJ1-2; CDR3 DNA: TGTGCCAGCAGCTTGGGGATCCCCTCGAGTGGCTACACCTTC; CDR3 protein: CASSLGIPSSGYTF
V gene: TRBV11-2; D gene: NA; clone size: NA; J gene: TRBJ1-2; CDR3 DNA: TGTGCCAGCAGCTTAGTCCAGAGACCTAACTATGGCTACACCTTC; CDR3 protein: CASSLVQRPNYGYTF
V gene: TRBV5-4; D gene: TRBD1; clone size: NA; J gene: TRBJ1-2; CDR3 DNA: TGTGCCAGCAGCCGATCCTCTGGACAGGCCTATGGCTACACCTTC; CDR3 protein: CASSRSSGQAYGYTF
V gene: TRBV4-3; D gene: NA; clone size: NA; J gene: TRBJ2-6; CDR3 DNA: TGCGCCAGCAGCCAAGCTAGGGTTAAAGGCTCTGGGGCCAACGTCCTGACTTTC; CDR3 protein: CASSQARVKGSGANVLTF
V gene: TRBV10-3; D gene: TRBD2; clone size: NA; J gene: TRBJ2-5; CDR3 DNA: TGTGCCATCAGCCACGGACTAGCGGGGGGGCGGCAGACCCAGTACTTC; CDR3 protein: CAISHGLAGGRQTQYF
V gene: TRBV2; D gene: TRBD1; clone size: NA; J gene: TRBJ1-4; CDR3 DNA: TGTGCCAGCAGTGGGGACAGGGCTAATGAAAAACTGTTTTTT; CDR3 protein: CASSGDRANEKLFF
V gene: TRBV29-1; D gene: NA; clone size: NA; J gene: TRBJ1-4; CDR3 DNA: TGCAGCGCTGAATATACGAGGGGTGAAAAACTGTTTTTT; CDR3 protein: CSAEYTRGEKLFF
V gene: TRBV6-2/TRBV6-3; D gene: NA; clone size: once; J gene: TRBJ2-7; CDR3 DNA: TGTGCCAGCAGTTACCAGGCAGGTTCCCACTACGAGCAGTACTTC; CDR3 protein: CASSYQAGSHYEQYF
V gene: TRBV7-6; D gene: TRBD1; clone size: once; J gene: TRBJ1-6; CDR3 DNA: TGTGCCAGCAGCTTAGGGAACAGGGGGGCGAATTCACCCCTCCACTTT; CDR3 protein: CASSLGNRGANSPLHF
V gene: TRBV12-5; D gene: NA; clone size: NA; J gene: TRBJ1-2; CDR3 DNA: TGTGCTAGTGGTTTGACTCCAGGTTCTCTTGGCTACACCTTC; CDR3 protein: CASGLTPGSLGYTF